This T cell receptor beta chain was profiled in a study of cytomegalovirus exposure and HLA in healthy donors. Turning to the study itself: Early on, a data release was issued that held tens of millions of unique TCRs from HLA-typed donors. Study outcomes and limitations: Later analysis identified 16,951 TCR beta sequences associated with HLA alleles, using a false discovery rate threshold of 0.05.

The CDR3 covers 14 residues. Germline V gene sequence: CDR1 KGHSH, CDR2 LQKENI. Trimming stripped 4 bases from V and 3 bases from J, with 13 bases between. This clone showed up just once. Its antigen remains unknown. The PCR employed 60 Vbeta primers together with 13 Jbeta primers. Clones were read by immunoSEQ multiplex PCR, and TCRdb kept only the in-frame ones, dropping some. This table holds 150,000 or so clones, almost 85% found once. The rearrangement links TRBV18 to TRBJ2-7, with D maybe TRBD2 (6 bases). The sequenced sample was PBMCs. The sequence derives from a man between 25 and 39 years old in good health and CMV-seropositive. The CDR3 coding sequence is TGTGCCAGCTCACAGGGCCAGGAGGGCTACGAGCAGTACTTC. Amino acid sequence: CASSQGQEGYEQYF.